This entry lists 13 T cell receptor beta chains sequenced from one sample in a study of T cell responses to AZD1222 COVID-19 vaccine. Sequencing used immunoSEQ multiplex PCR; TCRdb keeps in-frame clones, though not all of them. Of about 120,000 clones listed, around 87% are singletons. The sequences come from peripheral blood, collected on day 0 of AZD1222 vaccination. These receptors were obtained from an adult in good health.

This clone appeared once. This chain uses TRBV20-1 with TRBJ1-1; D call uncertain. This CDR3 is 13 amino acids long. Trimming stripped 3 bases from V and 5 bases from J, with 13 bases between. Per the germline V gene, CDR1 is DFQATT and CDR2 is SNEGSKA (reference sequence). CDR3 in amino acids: CSASLIGWTEAFF. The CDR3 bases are TGCAGTGCTAGTTTGATTGGGTGGACTGAAGCTTTCTTT.

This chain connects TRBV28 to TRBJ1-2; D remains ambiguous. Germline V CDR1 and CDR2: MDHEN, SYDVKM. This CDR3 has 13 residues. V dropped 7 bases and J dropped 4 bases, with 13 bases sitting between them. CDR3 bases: TGTGCCAGCAATAAACCGGGCAGCTATGGCTACACCTTC. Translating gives CASNKPGSYGYTF.

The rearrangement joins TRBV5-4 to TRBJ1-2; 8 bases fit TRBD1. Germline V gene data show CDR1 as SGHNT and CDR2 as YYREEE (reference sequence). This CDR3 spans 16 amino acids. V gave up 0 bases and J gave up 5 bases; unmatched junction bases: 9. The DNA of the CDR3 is TGTGCCAGCAGCTTGGATGCTGCAGGGGGCTATTATGGCTACACCTTC. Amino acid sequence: CASSLDAAGGYYGYTF.

The CDR3 coding sequence is TGTGCCTGGAGTGTAGAAGGGGGCAGAAATCAGCCCCAGCATTTT. Its protein product is CAWSVEGGRNQPQHF. The chain is built from TRBV30 and TRBJ1-5; 7 bases fit TRBD1. Trimming removed 0 bases from V and 4 bases from J; junction bases left unmatched: 6. This CDR3 comprises 15 residues. Germline CDR1 GTSNPN, CDR2 SVGIG (reference sequence).

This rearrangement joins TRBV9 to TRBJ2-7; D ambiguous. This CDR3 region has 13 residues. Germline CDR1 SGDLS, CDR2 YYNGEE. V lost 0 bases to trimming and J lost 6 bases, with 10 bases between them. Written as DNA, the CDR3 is TGTGCCAGCAGCGTAGGGCTAGGTCTCGAGCAGTACTTC. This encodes CASSVGLGLEQYF. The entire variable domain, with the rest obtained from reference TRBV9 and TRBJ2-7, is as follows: DSGVTQTPKHLITATGQRVTLRCSPRSGDLSVYWYQQSLDQGLQFLIQYYNGEERAKGNILERFSAQQFPDLHSELNLSSLELGDSALYFCASSVGLGLEQYFGPGTRLTVT.

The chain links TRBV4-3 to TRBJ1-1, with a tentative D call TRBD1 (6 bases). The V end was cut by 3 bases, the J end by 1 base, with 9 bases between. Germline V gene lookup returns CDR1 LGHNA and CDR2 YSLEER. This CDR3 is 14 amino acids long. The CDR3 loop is CASSHTGRNTEAFF. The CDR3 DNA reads TGCGCCAGCAGCCACACAGGGAGGAACACTGAAGCTTTCTTT.

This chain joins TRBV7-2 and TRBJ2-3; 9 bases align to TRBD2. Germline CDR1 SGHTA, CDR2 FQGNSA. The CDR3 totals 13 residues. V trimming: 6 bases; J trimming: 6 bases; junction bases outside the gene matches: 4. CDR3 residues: CASRGLALDTQYF. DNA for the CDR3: TGTGCCAGCAGGGGACTAGCCCTGGATACGCAGTATTTT.

CDR3 nucleotide sequence: TGCGCCAGCAGCCCCGAGCCGGGGCAGCCCCAGCATTTT. This sequence encodes CASSPEPGQPQHF. This chain links TRBV5-1 with TRBJ1-5; D call uncertain. V was cut by 4 bases and J by 7 bases, with 12 bases left in between. The CDR3 sequence is 13 residues long. Germline CDR1 reads SGHRS; CDR2 reads YFSETQ.

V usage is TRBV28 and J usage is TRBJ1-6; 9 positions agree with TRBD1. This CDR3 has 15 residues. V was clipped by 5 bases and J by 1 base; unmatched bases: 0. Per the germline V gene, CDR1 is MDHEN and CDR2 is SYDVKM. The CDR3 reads CASSGQGSYNSPLHF. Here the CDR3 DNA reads TGTGCCAGCAGTGGACAGGGGTCCTATAATTCACCCCTCCACTTT.

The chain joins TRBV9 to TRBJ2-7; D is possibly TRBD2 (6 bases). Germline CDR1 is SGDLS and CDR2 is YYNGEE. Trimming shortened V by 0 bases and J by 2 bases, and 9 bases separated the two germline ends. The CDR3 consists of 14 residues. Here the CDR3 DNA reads TGTGCCAGCAGCGTAGGGGGAGGCACCTACGAGCAGTACTTC. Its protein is CASSVGGGTYEQYF.

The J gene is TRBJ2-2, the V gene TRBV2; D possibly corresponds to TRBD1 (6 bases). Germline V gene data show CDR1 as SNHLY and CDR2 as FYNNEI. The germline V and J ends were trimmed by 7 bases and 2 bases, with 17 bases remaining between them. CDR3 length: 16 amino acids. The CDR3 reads CASTPLGRGNTGELFF. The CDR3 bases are TGTGCCAGCACCCCCCTGGGCAGGGGAAACACCGGGGAGCTGTTTTTT.

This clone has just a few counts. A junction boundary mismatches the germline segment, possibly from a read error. CDR3 coding DNA: TGTGCCAGCAGCTTAGCCGGGACAGGGGACTCCTTC. Translation gives CASSLAGTGDSF. The V and J genes are TRBV7-9 and TRBJ2-7; 10 nucleotides line up with TRBD1. The CDR3 has 12 amino acids. CDR1 is SEHNR, CDR2 FQNEAQ, per germline (reference sequence). Based on the CDR3 plus reference TRBV7-9 and TRBJ2-7, the full variable domain is DTGVSQNPRHKITKRGQNVTFRCDPISEHNRLYWYRQTLGQGPEFLTYFQNEAQLEKSRLLSDRFSAERPKGSFSTLEIQRTEQGDSAMYLCASSLAGTGDSFGPGTRLTVT.

The CDR3, as DNA: TGTGCCAGTAGTCAGGACTCTACTAGCTCCTACGAGCAGTACTTC. It encodes CASSQDSTSSYEQYF. The rearrangement joins TRBV19 to TRBJ2-7; D possibly corresponds to TRBD2 (5 bases). Germline assignment: CDR1 LNHDA and CDR2 SQIVND (reference sequence). This CDR3 has 15 residues. With 5 bases removed from V and 0 bases from J, the gap between germline ends came to 14 bases.